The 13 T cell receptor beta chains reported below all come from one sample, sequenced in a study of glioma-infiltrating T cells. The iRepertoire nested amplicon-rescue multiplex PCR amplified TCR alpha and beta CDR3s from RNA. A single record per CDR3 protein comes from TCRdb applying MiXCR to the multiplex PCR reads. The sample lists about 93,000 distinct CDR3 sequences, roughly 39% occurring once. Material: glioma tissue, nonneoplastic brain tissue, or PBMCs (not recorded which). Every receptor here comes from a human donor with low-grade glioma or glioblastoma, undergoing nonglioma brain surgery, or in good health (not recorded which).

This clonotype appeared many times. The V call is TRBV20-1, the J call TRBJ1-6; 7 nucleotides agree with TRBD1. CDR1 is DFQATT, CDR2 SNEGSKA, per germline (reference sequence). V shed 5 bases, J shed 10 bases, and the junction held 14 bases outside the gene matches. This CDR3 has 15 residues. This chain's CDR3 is CSAPPPGQKESPLHF. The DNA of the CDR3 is TGCAGTGCTCCCCCCCCGGGACAGAAGGAATCACCCCTCCACTTT.

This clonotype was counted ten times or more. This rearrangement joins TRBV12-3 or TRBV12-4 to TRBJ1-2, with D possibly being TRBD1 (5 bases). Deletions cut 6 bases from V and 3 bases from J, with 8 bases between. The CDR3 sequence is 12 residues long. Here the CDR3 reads CASSWGDYGYTF. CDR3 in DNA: TGTGCCAGCAGCTGGGGGGACTATGGCTACACCTTC.

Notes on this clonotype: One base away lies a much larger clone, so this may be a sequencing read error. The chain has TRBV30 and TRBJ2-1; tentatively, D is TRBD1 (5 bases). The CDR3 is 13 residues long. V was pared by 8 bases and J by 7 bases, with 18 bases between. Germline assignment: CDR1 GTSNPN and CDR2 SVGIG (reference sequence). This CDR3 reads CAHNRGRENEQFF. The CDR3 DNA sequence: TGTGCCCATAATAGGGGCAGGGAAAATGAGCAGTTCTTC.

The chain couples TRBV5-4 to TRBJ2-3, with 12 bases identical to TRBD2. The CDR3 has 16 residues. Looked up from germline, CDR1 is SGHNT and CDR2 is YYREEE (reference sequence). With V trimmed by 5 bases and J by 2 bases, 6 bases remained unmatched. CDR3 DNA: TGTGCCAGCAGAACTAGACTAGCGGGGGCCACAGATACGCAGTATTTT. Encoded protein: CASRTRLAGATDTQYF.

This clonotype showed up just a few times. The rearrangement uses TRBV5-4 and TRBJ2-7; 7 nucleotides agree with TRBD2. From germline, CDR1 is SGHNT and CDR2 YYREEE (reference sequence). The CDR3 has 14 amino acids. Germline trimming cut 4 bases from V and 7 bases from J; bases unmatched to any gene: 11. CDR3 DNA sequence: TGTGCCAGCAGCGGGGGGGTTGGGACCGCGGAGCAGTACTTC. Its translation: CASSGGVGTAEQYF.

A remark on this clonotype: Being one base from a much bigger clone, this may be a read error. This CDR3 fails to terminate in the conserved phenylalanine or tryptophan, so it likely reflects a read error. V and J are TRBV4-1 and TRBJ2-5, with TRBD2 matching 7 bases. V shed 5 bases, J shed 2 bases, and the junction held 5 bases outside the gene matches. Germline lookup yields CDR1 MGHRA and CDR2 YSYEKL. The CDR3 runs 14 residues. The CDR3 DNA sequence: TGCGCCAGCAGCTCGGGGAGGGGACAAGAGACCCAGTACTTA. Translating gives CASSSGRGQETQYL.

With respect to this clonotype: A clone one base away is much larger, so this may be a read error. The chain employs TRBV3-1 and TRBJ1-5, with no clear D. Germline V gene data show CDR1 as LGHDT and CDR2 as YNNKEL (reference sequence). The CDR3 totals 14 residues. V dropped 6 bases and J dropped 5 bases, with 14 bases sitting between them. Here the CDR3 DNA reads TGTGCCAGCAGACCAACAATGGGGTATCAGCCCCAGCATTTT. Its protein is CASRPTMGYQPQHF.

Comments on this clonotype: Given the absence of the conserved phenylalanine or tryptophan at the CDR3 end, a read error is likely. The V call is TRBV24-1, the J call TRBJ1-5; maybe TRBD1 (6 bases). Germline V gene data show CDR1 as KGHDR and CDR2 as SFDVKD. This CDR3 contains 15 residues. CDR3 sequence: CATSDLTGSNRPQHS. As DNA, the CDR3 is TGTGCCACCAGTGATCTGACAGGAAGCAATCGGCCCCAGCATTCT.

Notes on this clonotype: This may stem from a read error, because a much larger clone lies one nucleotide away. The DNA for the CDR3 is TGCAGCGTTGCCCAGGGGGGGGACACTGAAGCTTTCTTT. Its protein product is CSVAQGGDTEAFF. J is TRBJ1-1 and V is TRBV29-1, with 7 bases fitting TRBD1. V lost 4 bases and J lost 3; bases outside the gene matches: 5. The V gene's germline CDR1 is SQVTM and CDR2 ANQGSEA. The CDR3 sequence is 13 residues long.

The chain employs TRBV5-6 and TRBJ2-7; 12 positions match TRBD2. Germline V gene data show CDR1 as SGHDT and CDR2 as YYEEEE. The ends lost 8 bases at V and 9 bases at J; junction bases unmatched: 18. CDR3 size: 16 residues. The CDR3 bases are TGTGCCAGTAAGCCGACCGGCGGGACTAGCGGGTCCGGGCAGTACTTC. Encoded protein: CASKPTGGTSGSGQYF.

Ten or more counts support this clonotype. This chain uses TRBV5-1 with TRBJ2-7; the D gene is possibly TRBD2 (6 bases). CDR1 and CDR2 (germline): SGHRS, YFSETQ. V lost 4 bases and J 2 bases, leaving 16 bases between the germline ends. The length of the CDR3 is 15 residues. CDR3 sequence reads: CASSPGGYRTYEQYF. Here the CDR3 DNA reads TGCGCCAGCAGCCCTGGAGGGTATAGGACCTACGAGCAGTACTTC.

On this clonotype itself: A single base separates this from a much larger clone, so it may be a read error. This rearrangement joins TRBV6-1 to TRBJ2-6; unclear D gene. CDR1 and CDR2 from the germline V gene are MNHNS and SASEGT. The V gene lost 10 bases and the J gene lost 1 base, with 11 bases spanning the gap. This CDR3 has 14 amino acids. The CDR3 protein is CAMTRESGANVLTF. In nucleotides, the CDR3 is TGTGCCATGACAAGGGAATCTGGGGCCAACGTCCTGACTTTC.

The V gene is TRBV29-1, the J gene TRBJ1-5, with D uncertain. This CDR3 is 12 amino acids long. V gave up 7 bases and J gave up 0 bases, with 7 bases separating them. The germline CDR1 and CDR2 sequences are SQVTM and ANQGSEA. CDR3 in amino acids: CSALYSNQPQHF. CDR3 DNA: TGCAGCGCATTATATAGCAATCAGCCCCAGCATTTT.